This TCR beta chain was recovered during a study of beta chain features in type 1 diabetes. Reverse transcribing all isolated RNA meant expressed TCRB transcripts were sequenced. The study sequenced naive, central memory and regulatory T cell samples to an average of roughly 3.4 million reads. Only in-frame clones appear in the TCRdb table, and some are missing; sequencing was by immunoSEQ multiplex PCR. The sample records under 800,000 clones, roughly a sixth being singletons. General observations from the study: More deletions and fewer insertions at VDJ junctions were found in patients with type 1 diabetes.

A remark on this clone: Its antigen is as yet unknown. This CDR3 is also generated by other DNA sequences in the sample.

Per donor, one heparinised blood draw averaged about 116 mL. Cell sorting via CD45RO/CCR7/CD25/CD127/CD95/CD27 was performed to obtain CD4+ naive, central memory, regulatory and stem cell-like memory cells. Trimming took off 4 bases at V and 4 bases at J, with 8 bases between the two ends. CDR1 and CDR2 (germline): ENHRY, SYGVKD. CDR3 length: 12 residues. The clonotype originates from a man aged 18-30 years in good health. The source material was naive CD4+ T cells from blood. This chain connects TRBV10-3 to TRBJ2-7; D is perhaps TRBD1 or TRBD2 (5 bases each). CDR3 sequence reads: CAISGGGYEQYF. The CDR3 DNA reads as TGTGCCATCAGTGGTGGGGGTTACGAGCAGTACTTC.